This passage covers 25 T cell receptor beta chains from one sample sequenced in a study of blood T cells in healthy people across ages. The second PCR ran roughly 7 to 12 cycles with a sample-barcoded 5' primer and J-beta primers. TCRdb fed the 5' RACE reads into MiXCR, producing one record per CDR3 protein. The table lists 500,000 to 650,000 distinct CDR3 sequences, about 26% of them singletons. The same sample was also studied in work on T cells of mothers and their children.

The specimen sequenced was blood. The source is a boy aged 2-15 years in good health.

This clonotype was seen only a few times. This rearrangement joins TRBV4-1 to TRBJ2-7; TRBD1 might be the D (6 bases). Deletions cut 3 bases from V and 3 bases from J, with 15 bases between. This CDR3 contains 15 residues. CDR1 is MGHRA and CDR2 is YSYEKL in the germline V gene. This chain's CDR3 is CASSHPGQRLYEQYF. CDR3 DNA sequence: TGCGCCAGCAGCCATCCTGGACAGAGGCTCTACGAGCAGTACTTC.

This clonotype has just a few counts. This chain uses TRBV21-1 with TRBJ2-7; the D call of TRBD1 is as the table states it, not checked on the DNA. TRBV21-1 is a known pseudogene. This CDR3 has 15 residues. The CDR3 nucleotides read TGTGCCAGCAGCAAGGCAGGGGACAGTTACTACGAGCAGTACTTC. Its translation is CASSKAGDSYYEQYF.

In DNA form, the CDR3 reads TGTGCCAGCAGTCGGAGGACAGGGGATGAAGCTTTCTTT. Translated: CASSRRTGDEAFF. The genes are TRBV6-6 and TRBJ1-1; 9 nucleotides match TRBD1. CDR3 length: 13 residues. Germline CDR1 and CDR2: MNHNY and SVGAGI (reference sequence). Trimming at V came to 5 bases and at J to 7 bases, leaving 5 bases not matched to a gene.

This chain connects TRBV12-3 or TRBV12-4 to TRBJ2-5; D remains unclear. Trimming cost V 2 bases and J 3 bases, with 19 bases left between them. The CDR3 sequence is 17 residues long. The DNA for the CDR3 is TGTGCCAGCAGTTTAAGGGTCTGGCAGAGGCCCGAAGAGACCCAGTACTTC. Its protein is CASSLRVWQRPEETQYF.

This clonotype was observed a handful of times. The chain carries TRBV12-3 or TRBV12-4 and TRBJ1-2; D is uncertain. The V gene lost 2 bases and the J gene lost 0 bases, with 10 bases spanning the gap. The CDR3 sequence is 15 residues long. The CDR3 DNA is TGTGCCAGCAGTTTACCCAGACCTTCTAACTATGGCTACACCTTC. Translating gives CASSLPRPSNYGYTF.

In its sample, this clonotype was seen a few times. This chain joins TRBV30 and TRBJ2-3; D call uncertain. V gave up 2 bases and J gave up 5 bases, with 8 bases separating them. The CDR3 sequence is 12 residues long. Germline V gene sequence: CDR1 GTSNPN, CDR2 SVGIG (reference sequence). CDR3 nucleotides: TGTGCCTGGAGTACCCTGGAAGATACGCAGTATTTT. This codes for CAWSTLEDTQYF. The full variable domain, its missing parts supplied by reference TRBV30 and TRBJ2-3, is SQTIHQWPATLVQPVGSPLSLECTVEGTSNPNLYWYRQAAGRGLQLLFYSVGIGQISSEVPQNLSASRPQDRQFILSSKKLLLSDSGFYLCAWSTLEDTQYFGPGTRLTVL.

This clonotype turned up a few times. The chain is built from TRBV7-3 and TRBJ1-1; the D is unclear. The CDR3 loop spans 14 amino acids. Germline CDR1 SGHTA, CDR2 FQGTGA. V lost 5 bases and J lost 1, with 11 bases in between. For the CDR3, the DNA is TGTGCCAGCAGCCAGTTTCACTCGAACACTGAAGCTTTCTTT. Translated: CASSQFHSNTEAFF.

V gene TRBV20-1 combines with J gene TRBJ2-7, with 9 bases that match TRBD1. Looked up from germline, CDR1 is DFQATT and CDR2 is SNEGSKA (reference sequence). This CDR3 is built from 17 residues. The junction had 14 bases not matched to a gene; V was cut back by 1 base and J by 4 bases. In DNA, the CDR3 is TGCAGTGCTAGAGGCTACCCCCGGGACAGGGATCCGTACGAGCAGTACTTC. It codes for CSARGYPRDRDPYEQYF.

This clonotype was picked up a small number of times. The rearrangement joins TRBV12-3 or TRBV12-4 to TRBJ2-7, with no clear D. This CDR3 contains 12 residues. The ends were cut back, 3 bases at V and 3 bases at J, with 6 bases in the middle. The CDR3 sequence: CASSLNNYEQYF. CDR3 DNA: TGTGCCAGCAGTTTGAACAACTACGAGCAGTACTTC.

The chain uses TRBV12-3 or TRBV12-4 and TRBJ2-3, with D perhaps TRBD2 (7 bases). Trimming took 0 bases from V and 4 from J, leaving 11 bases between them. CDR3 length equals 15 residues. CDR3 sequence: CASSLAGGQPDTQYF. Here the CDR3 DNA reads TGTGCCAGCAGTTTAGCGGGGGGGCAGCCAGATACGCAGTATTTT.

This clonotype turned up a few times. CDR3 loop: CASSLKSSGVYEQYF. The CDR3 DNA follows: TGTGCCAGCAGCTTAAAAAGTTCGGGGGTCTACGAGCAGTACTTC. The rearrangement links TRBV13 to TRBJ2-7, with D possibly being TRBD2 (6 bases). Germline V gives CDR1 PRHDT, CDR2 FYEKMQ (reference sequence). The ends were cut back, 2 bases at V and 3 bases at J, with 14 bases in the middle. This CDR3 spans 15 amino acids.

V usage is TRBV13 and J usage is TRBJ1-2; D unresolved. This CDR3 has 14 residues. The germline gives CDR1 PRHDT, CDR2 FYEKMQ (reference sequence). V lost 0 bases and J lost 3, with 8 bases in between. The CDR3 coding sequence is TGTGCCAGCAGCTTAGGGTCAGGCGACTATGGCTACACCTTC. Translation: CASSLGSGDYGYTF.

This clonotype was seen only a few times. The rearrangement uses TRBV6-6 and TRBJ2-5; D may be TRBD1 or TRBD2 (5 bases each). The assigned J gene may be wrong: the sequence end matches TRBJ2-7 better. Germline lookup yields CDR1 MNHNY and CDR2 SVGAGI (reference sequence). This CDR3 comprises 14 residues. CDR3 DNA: TGTGCCAGCAGCTCCGGGGCAAGCAAGTACGAGCAGTACTTC. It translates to CASSSGASKYEQYF.

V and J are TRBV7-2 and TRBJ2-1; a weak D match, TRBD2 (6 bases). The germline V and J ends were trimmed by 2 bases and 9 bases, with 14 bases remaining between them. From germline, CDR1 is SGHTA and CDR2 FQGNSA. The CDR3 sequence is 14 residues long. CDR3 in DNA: TGTGCCAGCAGCTTACTAGCGTTGGGAAGTGAGCAGTTCTTC. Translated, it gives CASSLLALGSEQFF.

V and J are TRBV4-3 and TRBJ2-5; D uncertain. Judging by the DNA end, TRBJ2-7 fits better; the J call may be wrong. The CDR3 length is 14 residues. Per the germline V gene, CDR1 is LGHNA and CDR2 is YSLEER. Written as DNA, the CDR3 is TGCGCCAGCAGCCAATACAGTGGGGTCGGCGAGCAGTACTTC. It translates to CASSQYSGVGEQYF.

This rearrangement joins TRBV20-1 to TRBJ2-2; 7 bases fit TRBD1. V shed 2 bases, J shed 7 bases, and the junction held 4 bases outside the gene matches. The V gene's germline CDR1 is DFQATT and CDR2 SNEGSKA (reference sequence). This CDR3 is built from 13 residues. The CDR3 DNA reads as TGCAGTGCTAGATACAGGGGTATCGGGGAGCTGTTTTTT. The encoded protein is CSARYRGIGELFF.

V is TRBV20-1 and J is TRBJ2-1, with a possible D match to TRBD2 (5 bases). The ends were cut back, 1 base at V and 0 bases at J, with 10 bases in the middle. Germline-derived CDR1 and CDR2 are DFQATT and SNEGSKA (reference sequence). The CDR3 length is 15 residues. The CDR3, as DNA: TGCAGTGCTAGAGTAGCGTACAGCTCCTACAATGAGCAGTTCTTC. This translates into CSARVAYSSYNEQFF.

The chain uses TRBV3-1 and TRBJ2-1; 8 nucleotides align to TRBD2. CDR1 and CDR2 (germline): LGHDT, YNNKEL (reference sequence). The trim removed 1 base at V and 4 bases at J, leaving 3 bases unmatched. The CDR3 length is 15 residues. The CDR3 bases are TGTGCCAGCAGCCAAGTCGGCGGGAGGTACAATGAGCAGTTCTTC. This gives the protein CASSQVGGRYNEQFF.

CDR3 region: CSVDETGEETQYF. The CDR3 nucleotides read TGCAGCGTTGATGAGACAGGGGAAGAGACCCAGTACTTC. The chain employs TRBV29-1 and TRBJ2-5; TRBD1 matches 8 bases. CDR1 is SQVTM, CDR2 ANQGSEA, per germline. V lost 3 bases, J lost 3 bases, and 3 bases stayed unmatched. CDR3 size: 13 residues.

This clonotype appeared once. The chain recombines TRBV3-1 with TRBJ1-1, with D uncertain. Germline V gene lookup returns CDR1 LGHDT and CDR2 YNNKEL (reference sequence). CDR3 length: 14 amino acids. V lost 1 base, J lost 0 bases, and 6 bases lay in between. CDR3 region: CASSQVGMNTEAFF. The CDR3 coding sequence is TGTGCCAGCAGCCAAGTAGGGATGAACACTGAAGCTTTCTTT.

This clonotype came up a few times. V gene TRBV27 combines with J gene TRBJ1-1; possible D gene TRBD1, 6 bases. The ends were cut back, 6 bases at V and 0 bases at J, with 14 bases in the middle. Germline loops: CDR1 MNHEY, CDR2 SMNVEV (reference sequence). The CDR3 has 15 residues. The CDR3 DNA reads TGTGCCAGCAGGGCTAACAGGGATGTGAACACTGAAGCTTTCTTT. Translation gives CASRANRDVNTEAFF.

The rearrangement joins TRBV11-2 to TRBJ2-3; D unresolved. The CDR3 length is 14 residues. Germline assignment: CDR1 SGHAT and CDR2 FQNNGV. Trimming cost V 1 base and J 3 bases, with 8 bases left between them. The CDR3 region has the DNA TGTGCCAGCAGCTTAGGGGCTCCGACAGATACGCAGTATTTT. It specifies CASSLGAPTDTQYF. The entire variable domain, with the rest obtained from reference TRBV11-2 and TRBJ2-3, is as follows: EAGVAQSPRYKIIEKRQSVAFWCNPISGHATLYWYQQILGQGPKLLIQFQNNGVVDDSQLPKDRFSAERLKGVDSTLKIQPAKLEDSAVYLCASSLGAPTDTQYFGPGTRLTVL.

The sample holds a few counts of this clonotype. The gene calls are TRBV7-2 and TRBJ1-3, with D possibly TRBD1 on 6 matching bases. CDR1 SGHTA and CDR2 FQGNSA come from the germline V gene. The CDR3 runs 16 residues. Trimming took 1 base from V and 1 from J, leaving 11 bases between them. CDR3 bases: TGTGCCAGCAGCTTAGTGCAGGGGAAGTCTGGAAACACCATATATTTT. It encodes CASSLVQGKSGNTIYF.

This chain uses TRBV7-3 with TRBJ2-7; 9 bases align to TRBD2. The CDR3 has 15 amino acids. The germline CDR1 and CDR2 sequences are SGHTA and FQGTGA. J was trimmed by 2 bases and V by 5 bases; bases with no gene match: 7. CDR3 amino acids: CASSPGTSQPYEQYF. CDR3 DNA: TGTGCCAGCAGCCCGGGGACTAGCCAACCCTACGAGCAGTACTTC. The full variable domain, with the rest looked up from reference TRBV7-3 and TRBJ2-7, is GAGVSQTPSNKVTEKGKYVELRCDPISGHTALYWYRQSLGQGPEFLIYFQGTGAADDSGLPNDRFFAVRPEGSVSTLKIQRTERGDSAVYLCASSPGTSQPYEQYFGPGTRLTVT.

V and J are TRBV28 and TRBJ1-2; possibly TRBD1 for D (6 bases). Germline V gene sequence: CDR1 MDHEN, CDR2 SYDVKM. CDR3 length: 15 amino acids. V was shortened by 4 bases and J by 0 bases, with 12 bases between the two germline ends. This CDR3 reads CASSSTGHSNYGYTF. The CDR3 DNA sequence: TGTGCCAGCAGTTCTACAGGGCACTCTAACTATGGCTACACCTTC.